These 18 T cell receptor beta chains originate from one sample sequenced in a study of blood T cell repertoires in COVID-19. Method: immunoSEQ multiplex PCR; TCRdb's copy keeps in-frame clones and lacks some. The data hold a few hundred thousand clones, with 85% observed a single time. Sequenced material: peripheral blood. Receptors were obtained from a young woman with acute or convalescent COVID-19.

This rearrangement joins TRBV24-1 to TRBJ1-2; 8 nucleotides align to TRBD1. This CDR3 spans 14 amino acids. V dropped 4 bases and J dropped 4; count of bases not matched to a gene: 4. CDR1 and CDR2 (germline): KGHDR, SFDVKD. This chain's CDR3 is CATSDPDRAYGYTF. The DNA for the CDR3 is TGTGCCACCAGTGACCCGGACAGGGCCTATGGCTACACCTTC.

The V and J genes are TRBV7-9 and TRBJ1-3; D remains unclear. Germline CDR1 reads SEHNR; CDR2 reads FQNEAQ (reference sequence). The CDR3 is 17 residues long. The V and J ends lost 5 bases and 0 bases respectively, with 17 bases between them. The CDR3 is CASSDLGLLSSGNTIYF. The CDR3 DNA sequence: TGTGCCAGCAGCGATCTTGGACTGCTGAGCTCTGGAAACACCATATATTTT.

V is TRBV5-8 and J is TRBJ1-3; 7 bases map to TRBD1. Looked up from germline, CDR1 is SGHTS and CDR2 is YDEGEE. This CDR3 has 16 amino acids. V shed 3 bases, J shed 0 bases, and the junction held 6 bases outside the gene matches. In DNA form, the CDR3 reads TGTGCCAGCAGCTCAGACAGGGAGAGCTCTGGAAACACCATATATTTT. It yields the protein CASSSDRESSGNTIYF.

Comments on this clone: One end of the junction varies from germline; a read error may be responsible. The chain employs TRBV28 and TRBJ1-3; D perhaps matches TRBD1 (6 bases). The CDR3 has 16 residues. Germline lookup yields CDR1 MDHEN and CDR2 SYDVKM. CDR3 amino acids: CASSVWDTRSGNTIYF. In nucleotides, the CDR3 is TGTGCCAGCAGTGTATGGGACACCCGCTCTGGAAACACCATATATTTT.

V usage is TRBV2 and J usage is TRBJ2-1; a weak D match, TRBD2 (6 bases). V lost 1 base and J lost 4, with 11 bases in between. In germline, CDR1 is SNHLY, CDR2 FYNNEI. The CDR3 runs 15 residues. The CDR3 sequence is CASSEERAGYNEQFF. DNA of the CDR3: TGTGCCAGCAGTGAAGAGAGGGCGGGGTACAATGAGCAGTTCTTC.

The J gene is TRBJ2-7, the V gene TRBV9; 9 positions agree with TRBD1. Germline V gives CDR1 SGDLS, CDR2 YYNGEE. This CDR3 has 15 amino acids. V shed 3 bases, J shed 4 bases, and the junction held 8 bases outside the gene matches. CDR3 loop: CASSAGTGPQYEQYF. The CDR3 bases are TGTGCCAGCAGCGCCGGGACAGGGCCCCAATACGAGCAGTACTTC.

The gene calls are TRBV28 and TRBJ2-4; D remains unclear. Trimming took off 3 bases at V and 0 bases at J, with 18 bases between the two ends. The V gene's germline CDR1 is MDHEN and CDR2 SYDVKM. The CDR3 sequence is 18 residues long. For the CDR3, the DNA is TGTGCCAGCAGTTTCGAGCCTGGGCTAAAGGAAGCCAAAAACATTCAGTACTTC. Protein: CASSFEPGLKEAKNIQYF.

This chain joins TRBV19 and TRBJ2-1; 8 positions agree with TRBD1. Per the germline V gene, CDR1 is LNHDA and CDR2 is SQIVND (reference sequence). J was trimmed by 10 bases and V by 6 bases; bases with no gene match: 5. The CDR3 length is 12 residues. The CDR3: CASRDRDREQFF. DNA of the CDR3: TGTGCCAGTAGGGACAGGGATCGAGAGCAGTTCTTC.

This clone was seen a single time. The chain joins TRBV6-5 to TRBJ1-4, with TRBD1 identical over 7 bases. The trim removed 5 bases at V and 0 bases at J, leaving 3 bases unmatched. CDR3 length equals 15 residues. The germline V gene encodes CDR1 MNHEY and CDR2 SVGAGI. CDR3 nucleotide sequence: TGTGCCAGCAGTCACAGGGGAACAACTAATGAAAAACTGTTTTTT. Translation gives CASSHRGTTNEKLFF.

CDR3 loop: CATLGAEIYGYTF. DNA of the CDR3: TGTGCCACCCTGGGGGCGGAAATCTATGGCTACACCTTC. The V gene is TRBV6-5, the J gene TRBJ1-2, with D possibly TRBD1 on 6 matching bases. Germline V gives CDR1 MNHEY, CDR2 SVGAGI. The CDR3 contains 13 residues. The V end lost 10 bases, the J end lost 4 bases, and 16 bases lay between the germline ends.

The chain recombines TRBV19 with TRBJ1-1; unclear D gene. The ends were cut back, 5 bases at V and 10 bases at J, with 23 bases in the middle. Germline V gives CDR1 LNHDA, CDR2 SQIVND (reference sequence). This CDR3 spans 15 amino acids. In DNA, the CDR3 is TGTGCCAGTAGTCCTTCGCCCGGGAAAATAAACGGAGCTTTCTTT. Amino acid sequence: CASSPSPGKINGAFF.

The chain carries TRBV27 and TRBJ1-2; D unresolved. Deletions cut 5 bases from V and 4 bases from J, with 14 bases between. CDR1 and CDR2 from the germline V gene are MNHEY and SMNVEV (reference sequence). The CDR3 consists of 14 residues. The CDR3 DNA reads as TGTGCCAGCAGTCCCGGTACAGCGGCCTATGGCTACACCTTC. It encodes CASSPGTAAYGYTF.

The V and J genes are TRBV7-2 and TRBJ1-2; weak D call: TRBD1 (6 bases). This CDR3 has 13 amino acids. V was clipped by 4 bases and J by 4 bases, with 10 bases between them. Germline CDR1 reads SGHTA; CDR2 reads FQGNSA. CDR3 nucleotide sequence: TGTGCCAGCAGCTCAGACAGGCGCTATGGCTACACCTTC. Its translation: CASSSDRRYGYTF.

This chain uses TRBV5-1 with TRBJ1-5, with D hard to call. The germline V gene has CDR1 SGHRS and CDR2 YFSETQ. V gave up 1 base and J gave up 6 bases, with 11 bases separating them. CDR3 length: 14 residues. DNA of the CDR3: TGCGCCAGCAGCTTGAGCGGTCTCCCTCAGCCCCAGCATTTT. This sequence encodes CASSLSGLPQPQHF.

The genes are TRBV19 and TRBJ1-5; D remains ambiguous. V was pared by 4 bases and J by 6 bases, with 10 bases between. This CDR3 region has 13 residues. Germline lookup yields CDR1 LNHDA and CDR2 SQIVND (reference sequence). This chain's CDR3 is CASSNEGFQPQHF. For the CDR3, the DNA is TGTGCCAGTAGTAATGAGGGATTTCAGCCCCAGCATTTT. Based on the CDR3 plus reference TRBV19 and TRBJ1-5, the full variable domain is DGGITQSPKYLFRKEGQNVTLSCEQNLNHDAMYWYRQDPGQGLRLIYYSQIVNDFQKGDIAEGYSVSREKKESFPLTVTSAQKNPTAFYLCASSNEGFQPQHFGDGTRLSIL.

V gene TRBV2 combines with J gene TRBJ2-3; the D gene is possibly TRBD2 (5 bases). CDR1 is SNHLY and CDR2 is FYNNEI in the germline V gene. CDR3 length: 14 residues. V lost 7 bases and J lost 5, with 16 bases in between. CDR3 sequence reads: CASNRQTTEDTQYF. The CDR3 nucleotides read TGTGCCAGCAATCGGCAGACTACCGAAGATACGCAGTATTTT. The full variable domain, with the rest looked up from reference TRBV2 and TRBJ2-3, is EPEVTQTPSHQVTQMGQEVILRCVPISNHLYFYWYRQILGQKVEFLVSFYNNEISEKSEIFDDQFSVERPDGSNFTLKIRSTKLEDSAMYFCASNRQTTEDTQYFGPGTRLTVL.

The V gene is TRBV4-1, the J gene TRBJ1-6; D is unclear. V was clipped by 1 base and J by 10 bases, with 14 bases between them. The CDR3 runs 15 residues. Germline loops: CDR1 MGHRA, CDR2 YSYEKL. CDR3 DNA: TGCGCCAGCAGCCAAGCAGGCGCTGTGTACTCACCCCTCCACTTT. This translates into CASSQAGAVYSPLHF.

In its sample, this clone was seen once. This sequence joins TRBV6-1 and TRBJ2-5; D might be TRBD2 (5 bases). V lost 1 base and J lost 4, with 16 bases in between. CDR3 length equals 16 residues. CDR1 MNHNS and CDR2 SASEGT come from the germline V gene. The CDR3 protein is CASSEVTGNEVETQYF. The CDR3 coding sequence is TGTGCCAGCAGTGAAGTCACGGGAAATGAGGTAGAGACCCAGTACTTC.